This passage covers 21 T cell receptor beta chains from one sample sequenced in a study of blood T cell repertoires in COVID-19. TCRdb keeps only in-frame clones here, not all; method: immunoSEQ multiplex PCR. The table has approximately 490,000 clones, approximately 86% seen once. Sequenced: PBMCs or T cells enriched from blood (not recorded which). These receptors originate from a woman between 18 and 29 years old who had recovered from COVID-19.

This clone came up once. The chain has TRBV25-1 and TRBJ1-1; D may be TRBD1 (5 bases). CDR3 length: 13 residues. Trimming removed 7 bases at V and 3 bases at J, with 12 bases between. The V gene's germline CDR1 is MGHDK and CDR2 SYGVNS. The CDR3 is CASTKGAYTEAFF. CDR3 sequence (DNA): TGTGCCAGCACCAAAGGGGCCTACACTGAAGCTTTCTTT.

The chain employs TRBV5-4 and TRBJ2-5; D gene uncertain. Germline loops: CDR1 SGHNT, CDR2 YYREEE (reference sequence). Trimming left V 0 bases short and J 0 bases short, with 9 bases between. There are 15 residues in the CDR3. The chain's CDR3 is CASSLGSPHQETQYF. DNA for the CDR3: TGTGCCAGCAGCTTGGGGAGTCCTCACCAAGAGACCCAGTACTTC.

The V gene is TRBV11-3, the J gene TRBJ2-3, with 10 bases aligning to TRBD1. The germline V gene encodes CDR1 SGHNT and CDR2 YENEEA. This CDR3 is built from 13 residues. Trimming at V came to 4 bases and at J to 10 bases, leaving 5 bases not matched to a gene. This chain's CDR3 is CASSYAGQGPQYF. CDR3 nucleotide sequence: TGTGCCAGCAGCTACGCGGGACAGGGGCCGCAGTATTTT.

A remark on this clone: The same CDR3 can be traced to other DNA sequences in this sample. The chain combines TRBV5-6 with TRBJ1-1, with D unresolved. The CDR3 totals 11 residues. The V gene lost 4 bases and the J gene lost 4 bases, with 5 bases spanning the gap. Germline lookup yields CDR1 SGHDT and CDR2 YYEEEE. The DNA for the CDR3 is TGTGCCAGCAGCCGCGGCACTGAAGCTTTCTTT. It translates to CASSRGTEAFF.

In its sample, this clone was seen once. This chain joins TRBV2 and TRBJ1-2, with 9 bases that match TRBD1. The CDR3 loop spans 12 amino acids. V shed 4 bases and J 8 bases; nucleotides not matched to a gene: 2. The germline gives CDR1 SNHLY, CDR2 FYNNEI. The CDR3 here is CASSVDRGGYTF. The CDR3 nucleotides read TGTGCCAGCAGTGTAGACAGGGGGGGCTACACCTTC.

This clone was detected only once. This rearrangement joins TRBV5-1 to TRBJ2-1; the D gene is possibly TRBD1 (7 bases). CDR3 length: 14 residues. With 4 bases removed from V and 5 bases from J, the gap between germline ends came to 13 bases. Germline V CDR1 and CDR2: SGHRS, YFSETQ. Here the CDR3 DNA reads TGCGCCAGCAGCCCTGGAGGGGGCCACAATGAGCAGTTCTTC. It yields the protein CASSPGGGHNEQFF.

In its sample, this clone was seen once. J is TRBJ1-5 and V is TRBV24-1; D is ambiguous. V was cut by 4 bases and J by 4 bases, with 16 bases left in between. The CDR3 has 16 residues. Germline V gives CDR1 KGHDR, CDR2 SFDVKD. CDR3 DNA sequence: TGTGCCACCAGTGACCACCCTCCGTGGCCTAATCAGCCCCAGCATTTT. Its protein is CATSDHPPWPNQPQHF.

In this sample, this clone turned up a few times. This chain uses TRBV11-2 with TRBJ1-1; D is possibly TRBD1 (6 bases). The CDR3 is 15 residues long. Trimming removed 5 bases at V and 1 base at J, with 14 bases between. Germline CDR1 reads SGHAT; CDR2 reads FQNNGV. CDR3 nucleotide sequence: TGTGCCAGCAGCCCGCCCCGGGGACAGAACACTGAAGCTTTCTTT. Encoded protein: CASSPPRGQNTEAFF.

The genes are TRBV3-1 (or the pseudogene TRBV3-2) and TRBJ2-5, with TRBD1 matching 7 bases. V lost 1 base, J lost 5 bases, and 4 bases stayed unmatched. The CDR3 spans 14 residues. Germline V gene data show CDR1 as LGHDT and CDR2 as YNNKEL (reference sequence). CDR3 sequence (DNA): TGTGCCAGCAGCCAAGTGGGACAGACCGAGACCCAGTACTTC. Protein sequence: CASSQVGQTETQYF.

The chain couples TRBV5-4 to TRBJ1-1; possibly TRBD1 for D (6 bases). Trimming left V 4 bases short and J 8 bases short, with 9 bases between. Germline assignment: CDR1 SGHNT and CDR2 YYREEE (reference sequence). The CDR3 consists of 11 residues. CDR3: CASSLGQEAFF. The CDR3 DNA reads TGTGCCAGCAGCCTCGGACAGGAAGCTTTCTTT.

The chain has TRBV30 and TRBJ1-2, with TRBD1 identical over 8 bases. V trimming: 8 bases; J trimming: 8 bases; junction bases outside the gene matches: 7. The CDR3 has 11 amino acids. In germline, CDR1 is GTSNPN, CDR2 SVGIG (reference sequence). As DNA, the CDR3 is TGTGCCGGACAGGGCGTAGGCGGCTACACCTTC. This codes for CAGQGVGGYTF.

The CDR3 sequence is CAGGGSGDTQYF. The CDR3 DNA reads TGTGCCGGGGGGGGGAGTGGAGATACGCAGTATTTT. The genes are TRBV28 and TRBJ2-3; 7 bases align to TRBD2. In germline, CDR1 is MDHEN, CDR2 SYDVKM. The V gene end was trimmed by 11 bases and the J gene end by 5 bases; junction bases not matched to a gene: 7. The CDR3 is 12 amino acids. Full variable domain (remainder filled in from reference TRBV28 and TRBJ2-3): DVKVTQSSRYLVKRTGEKVFLECVQDMDHENMFWYRQDPGLGLRLIYFSYDVKMKEKGDIPEGYSVSREKKERFSLILESASTNQTSMYLCAGGGSGDTQYFGPGTRLTVL.

The chain has TRBV27 and TRBJ1-2; TRBD1 matches 10 bases. The CDR3 length is 15 residues. The germline CDR1 and CDR2 sequences are MNHEY and SMNVEV (reference sequence). The J segment lost 7 bases and the V segment lost 5 bases, leaving 10 bases of the junction unmatched. The CDR3 is CASSQSTGGTGGYTF. Written as DNA, the CDR3 is TGTGCCAGCAGTCAATCGACAGGGGGCACGGGTGGCTACACCTTC.

The rearrangement uses TRBV12-3 or TRBV12-4 and TRBJ2-3; D call uncertain. Trimming left V 1 base short and J 7 bases short, with 9 bases between. There are 13 residues in the CDR3. The CDR3 loop reads CASSLGAFYTQYF. CDR3 nucleotides: TGTGCCAGCAGTTTAGGCGCTTTCTATACGCAGTATTTT.

The chain carries TRBV4-1 and TRBJ1-2; a possible D gene is TRBD1 (6 bases). V dropped 0 bases and J dropped 5 bases, with 13 bases sitting between them. Germline V gives CDR1 MGHRA, CDR2 YSYEKL. This CDR3 spans 15 amino acids. CDR3 DNA: TGCGCCAGCAGCCAAGATGGTGGGACACCATATGGCTACACCTTC. Translation gives CASSQDGGTPYGYTF.

The V gene is TRBV5-1, the J gene TRBJ1-2; no clear D gene. Germline V CDR1 and CDR2: SGHRS, YFSETQ. The CDR3 is made up of 13 amino acids. Trimming pared 0 bases from V and 2 bases from J, leaving 5 bases between. For the CDR3, the DNA is TGCGCCAGCAGCTTGGACCGGAACTATGGCTACACCTTC. Its protein is CASSLDRNYGYTF.

The V and J genes are TRBV6-5 and TRBJ1-2; 9 nucleotides match TRBD1. The V segment lost 0 bases and the J segment 6 bases; nucleotides outside the gene matches: 5. Germline V lookup: CDR1 MNHEY, CDR2 SVGAGI. The CDR3 consists of 15 residues. CDR3 coding DNA: TGTGCCAGCAGTTACTCGGGGACAGGGTTGAATGGCTACACCTTC. This translates into CASSYSGTGLNGYTF.

The chain couples TRBV7-9 to TRBJ2-1, with D perhaps TRBD1 (6 bases). V was shortened by 4 bases and J by 10 bases, with 17 bases between the two germline ends. There are 14 residues in the CDR3. Germline V gene data show CDR1 as SEHNR and CDR2 as FQNEAQ (reference sequence). The CDR3 loop is CASSYRATPREQFF. The DNA of the CDR3 is TGTGCCAGCAGCTACAGGGCCACACCCAGAGAGCAGTTCTTC.

The V gene is TRBV6-1, the J gene TRBJ2-3; 14 bases align to TRBD2. Germline loops: CDR1 MNHNS, CDR2 SASEGT. This CDR3 has 19 amino acids. V was clipped by 1 base and J by 0 bases; unmatched bases: 6. CDR3 bases: TGTGCCAGCAGTGAAGTGACTAGCGGGGGGGTCTCTAGCACAGATACGCAGTATTTT. Protein: CASSEVTSGGVSSTDTQYF.

This rearrangement joins TRBV24-1 to TRBJ2-2; D perhaps matches TRBD2 (5 bases). The CDR3 length is 16 residues. CDR1 and CDR2 (germline): KGHDR, SFDVKD. Deletions cut 1 base from V and 4 bases from J, with 12 bases between. The CDR3 sequence: CATSDFAGKGTGELFF. Here the CDR3 DNA reads TGTGCCACCAGTGATTTCGCCGGGAAAGGCACCGGGGAGCTGTTTTTT.

This chain links TRBV10-3 with TRBJ1-6; D gene ambiguous. CDR1 is ENHRY and CDR2 is SYGVKD in the germline V gene. V lost 3 bases to trimming and J lost 8 bases, with 14 bases between them. This CDR3 region has 15 residues. CDR3 amino acids: CAISDQATDDSPLHF. Here the CDR3 DNA reads TGTGCCATCAGTGATCAGGCGACGGATGATTCACCCCTCCACTTT.